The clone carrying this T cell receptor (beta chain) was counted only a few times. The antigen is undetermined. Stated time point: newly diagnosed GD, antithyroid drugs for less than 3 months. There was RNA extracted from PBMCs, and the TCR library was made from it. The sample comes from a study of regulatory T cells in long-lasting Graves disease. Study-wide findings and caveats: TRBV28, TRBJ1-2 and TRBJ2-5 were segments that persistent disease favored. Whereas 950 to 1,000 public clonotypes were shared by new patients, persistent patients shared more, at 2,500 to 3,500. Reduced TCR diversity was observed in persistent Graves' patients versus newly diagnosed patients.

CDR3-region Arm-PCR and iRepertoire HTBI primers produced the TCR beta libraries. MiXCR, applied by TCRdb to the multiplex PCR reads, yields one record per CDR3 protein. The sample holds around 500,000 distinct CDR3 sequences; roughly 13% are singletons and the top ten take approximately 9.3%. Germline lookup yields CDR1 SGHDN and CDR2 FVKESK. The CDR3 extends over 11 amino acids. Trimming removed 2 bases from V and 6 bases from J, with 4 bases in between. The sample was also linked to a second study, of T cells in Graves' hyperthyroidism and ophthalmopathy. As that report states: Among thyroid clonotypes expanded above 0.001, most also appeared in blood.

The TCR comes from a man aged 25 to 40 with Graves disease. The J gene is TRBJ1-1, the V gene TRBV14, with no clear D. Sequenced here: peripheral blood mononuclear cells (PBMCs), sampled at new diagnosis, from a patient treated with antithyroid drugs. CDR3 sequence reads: CASSQTAEAFF. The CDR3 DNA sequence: TGTGCCAGCAGCCAAACCGCTGAAGCTTTCTTT. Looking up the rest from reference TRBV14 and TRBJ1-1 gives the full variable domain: EAGVTQFPSHSVIEKGQTVTLRCDPISGHDNLYWYRRVMGKEIKFLLHFVKESKQDESGMPNNRFLAERTGGTYSTLKVQPAELEDSGVYFCASSQTAEAFFGQGTRLTVV.